The rows below give T cell receptor beta chains drawn from one sample of a study of T cell changes during pregnancy in multiple sclerosis. The protocol was immunoSEQ multiplex PCR, while the TCRdb copy is restricted to in-frame clones and leaves out a portion. The repertoire consists of around 100,000 clones, with about 90% occurring once and the leading ten covering less than 2%. The sample consisted of peripheral blood, taken after pregnancy. Every receptor here comes from a female donor with multiple sclerosis, enrolled in a pregnancy study. Each CDR3 is given with its conserved first and last residue. The order of the fields is D gene, V gene, J gene, clone size, CDR3 DNA, CDR3 protein. D genes are given only for firm matches. Clone size appears in some rows only: once, few, many, or a class for an expanded clone.

>TRBD2|TRBV4-2|TRBJ2-3|NA
TGTGCCAGCAGCCAAGTTATCCCGGGACTAGACGGCACAGATACGCAGTATTTT
CASSQVIPGLDGTDTQYF
>NA|TRBV6-6|TRBJ1-5|NA
TGTGCCAGCATGGGTGAGGGCGCGAGTCAGCCCCAGCATTTT
CASMGEGASQPQHF
>TRBD1|TRBV5-1|TRBJ1-2|NA
TGCGCCAGCAGCTCAAAGACAGGGGGCTATGGCTACACCTTC
CASSSKTGGYGYTF
>NA|TRBV5-1|TRBJ2-7|NA
TGCGCCAGCAGCGTCGGCGGGAATCCCAAGTCCTACGAGCAGTACTTC
CASSVGGNPKSYEQYF
>TRBD2|TRBV5-6|TRBJ2-5|NA
TGTGCCAGCAGCTCGTTAGCGGGAGTAGAGACCCAGTACTTC
CASSSLAGVETQYF
>NA|TRBV29-1|TRBJ2-7|NA
TGCAGCGTTTCTCCAGGGCGCGAGCAGTACTTC
CSVSPGREQYF
>NA|TRBV4-3|TRBJ2-7|NA
TGCGCCAGCAGCCCGCGAGAGAGGAGCGGCGAGCAGTACTTC
CASSPRERSGEQYF
>NA|TRBV6-1|TRBJ1-1|NA
TGTGCCAGCAGTGAGACAGTGAACACTGAAGCTTTCTTT
CASSETVNTEAFF
>NA|TRBV27|TRBJ2-1|NA
TGTGCCAGCAGTCCACTAGCAATAACGGGCAATGAGCAGTTCTTC
CASSPLAITGNEQFF
>NA|TRBV28|TRBJ2-2|NA
TGTGCCAGCAGTGAGAGGGCCAGCAACACCGGGGAGCTGTTTTTT
CASSERASNTGELFF
>NA|TRBV19|TRBJ1-2|few
TGTGCCAGTAGTTCCCAGGGTTTTGGCTACACCTTC
CASSSQGFGYTF
>TRBD1|TRBV7-8|TRBJ2-2|NA
TGTGCCAGCAGCGTAAGACAGGGGACTCGCACCGGGGAGCTGTTTTTT
CASSVRQGTRTGELFF
>TRBD2|TRBV6-1|TRBJ2-2|NA
TGTGCCAGCAGTGAAGAAAGACTAGCGGGGGTGACCGGGGAGCTGTTTTTT
CASSEERLAGVTGELFF
>TRBD2|TRBV5-1|TRBJ2-1|NA
TGCGCCAGCAGCCCGACTAGCGGGGACAATGAGCAGTTCTTC
CASSPTSGDNEQFF
>NA|TRBV18|TRBJ1-1|NA
TGTGCCAGCTCACCCCCACAGAACACTGAAGCTTTCTTT
CASSPPQNTEAFF
>TRBD1|TRBV5-1|TRBJ1-1|NA
TGCGCCAGCAGCTTCGGACAGGGTGGCACTGAAGCTTTCTTT
CASSFGQGGTEAFF
>TRBD2|TRBV19|TRBJ2-5|NA
TGTGCCAGTAGTAAACGGACTAGCGGGGGAGGAGGTGAGACCCAGTACTTC
CASSKRTSGGGGETQYF
>NA|TRBV5-1|TRBJ2-7|NA
TGCGCCAGCCAACAGACAGTTGACCACGAGCAGTACTTC
CASQQTVDHEQYF
>NA|TRBV27|TRBJ2-7|NA
TGTGCCAGCAGAGTACAGGCGGCTTACTACGAGCAGTACTTC
CASRVQAAYYEQYF
>NA|TRBV5-1|TRBJ2-3|NA
TGCGCCAGCAGCTTGGACTTAGGCACAGATACGCAGTATTTT
CASSLDLGTDTQYF
>TRBD2|TRBV5-1|TRBJ2-3|NA
TGCGCCAGCAGCTTAGGAGGCTACGGCGGGGGGAGCACAGATACGCAGTATTTT
CASSLGGYGGGSTDTQYF
>NA|TRBV28|TRBJ1-2|NA
TGTGCCAGCAGTTTATCGGTTAACTATGGCTACACCTTC
CASSLSVNYGYTF
>TRBD2|TRBV13|TRBJ2-7|NA
TGTGCCAGCAGCTTTGGCGGGAGTAGCTACGAGCAGTACTTC
CASSFGGSSYEQYF
>TRBD2|TRBV7-2|TRBJ2-1|NA
TGTGCCAGCAGCTTTCTAGCGGGCAATGAGCAGTTCTTC
CASSFLAGNEQFF
>TRBD1|TRBV2|TRBJ2-2|NA
TGTGCCAGCAACTGGGACAGGGCGAGCGGGGAGCTGTTTTTT
CASNWDRASGELFF
>NA|TRBV7-9|TRBJ1-1|NA
TGTGCCAGCATCCAAACGGGGACTGAAGCTTTCTTT
CASIQTGTEAFF
>NA|TRBV5-4|TRBJ1-4|NA
TGTGCCAGCAGCTTATCCGGGACTAGAGCCGCTAATGAAAAACTGTTTTTT
CASSLSGTRAANEKLFF
>TRBD2|TRBV5-1|TRBJ2-3|NA
TGCGCCAGCAGCTTGGATATTTGGCTAGCGGGAGCCCCAGATACGCAGTATTTT
CASSLDIWLAGAPDTQYF
>TRBD2|TRBV28|TRBJ2-7|NA
TGTGCCAGCAGTCCCATACGAGGGACTAGCGGGAGCTCCTACGAGCAGTACTTC
CASSPIRGTSGSSYEQYF